A selection of T cell receptor beta chains follows, all from one sample in a study of T-cell memory formation after mild COVID-19. TCRdb reanalysed the 5' RACE reads using MiXCR and keeps one entry per CDR3 protein. This sample has some 600,000 distinct CDR3 sequences, with 17% found just once. What was sequenced was PBMCs or a T cell subset sorted from them (not recorded which). Source of these receptors: an adult woman who had mild COVID-19 (a few samples of this study predate the infection). Cell type and time point are not known. Each CDR3 is given with its conserved first and last residue. A D gene is named only where the DNA matches it firmly. Clone size is stated in some rows and not others, as once, few, many or a class when expanded.

j_call d_call v_call clone_size cdr3_nt cdr3_aa
TRBJ1-1 - TRBV7-2 many TGTGCCAGCAGCCCAGTAGGGGGGGGCTGGAACACTGAAGCTTTCTTT CASSPVGGGWNTEAFF
TRBJ2-1 - TRBV11-3 - TGTGCCAGCAGCCCGGCAGGGGAAACCGCCAATGAGCAGTTCTTC CASSPAGETANEQFF
TRBJ1-1 - TRBV7-8 - TGTGCCAGCAGCTTAGATGAGTACACTGAAGCTTTCTTT CASSLDEYTEAFF
TRBJ1-3 - TRBV29-1 - TGCAGCGTTGCTGGCACCGAATTTGGAAACACCATATATTTT CSVAGTEFGNTIYF
TRBJ1-2 - TRBV3-1 few TGTGCCAGCAGCCAAACCCAGGGAGGCTACACCTTC CASSQTQGGYTF
TRBJ1-6 - TRBV7-6 - TGTGCCAGCAGCTTATGGGACATTGGGAATTCACCCCTCCACTTT CASSLWDIGNSPLHF
TRBJ2-5 - TRBV20-1 - TGCAGTGTTAAGACCGGGAAAGAGACCCAGTACTTC CSVKTGKETQYF
TRBJ2-2 - TRBV2 - TGTGCCAGCAGCGCGGGCGCGAACACCGGGGAGCTGTTTTTT CASSAGANTGELFF
TRBJ2-5 - TRBV5-1 few TGCGCCAGCAGCTTGAGACAACAAGAGACCCAGTACTTC CASSLRQQETQYF
TRBJ1-6 - TRBV7-2 few TGTGCCAGCAGCCCACGACCGCCGCCCGGGGGCTATAATTCACCCCTCCACTTT CASSPRPPPGGYNSPLHF
TRBJ2-1 - TRBV7-9 - TGTGCCAGCATCGAAGTCGGGACAGAGCAGTTCTTC CASIEVGTEQFF
TRBJ2-1 TRBD1 TRBV15 few TGTGCCACCAGCAGAGATTCGACAGGGTTCAATGAGCAGTTCTTC CATSRDSTGFNEQFF
TRBJ2-1 TRBD2 TRBV20-1 once TGCAGTGCTAGAGATTGGAGCGGGGGCGACAATGAGCAGTTCTTC CSARDWSGGDNEQFF
TRBJ2-3 TRBD1 TRBV6-2/TRBV6-3 - TGTGCCAGCATAGGGGGCGTCCTGCGAGGGACAGATACGCAGTATTTT CASIGGVLRGTDTQYF
TRBJ2-7 TRBD1 TRBV15 once TGTGCCACCAGCAAGGGACAGGGAACGTACGAGCAGTACTTC CATSKGQGTYEQYF
TRBJ2-3 - TRBV7-6 - TGTGCCAGCAGCCCCGGTTCAAGGCGCTTAAAGGATACGCAGTATTTT CASSPGSRRLKDTQYF
TRBJ1-5 - TRBV20-1 few TGCAGTGCTGGGGGGGGGCTCTATAGCAATCAGCCCCAGCATTTT CSAGGGLYSNQPQHF
TRBJ1-1 - TRBV4-1 once TGCGCCAGCAGCCAGCCCCGAAGGAACACTGAAGCTTTCTTT CASSQPRRNTEAFF
TRBJ2-2 - TRBV2 few TGTGCCAGCACCGCACGCGGGAACACCGGGGAGCTGTTTTTT CASTARGNTGELFF
TRBJ2-4 - TRBV6-6 many TGTGCCAGCAGTTACTCGGTAGGGTCCCAAGCCAAAAACATTCAGTACTTC CASSYSVGSQAKNIQYF
TRBJ2-1 - TRBV12-3/TRBV12-4 - TGTGCCAGCAGTTTAAGCCCCCTTGTTGTTGGTATCCCGATTAGCTCCTACAATGAGCAGTTCTTC CASSLSPLVVGIPISSYNEQFF
TRBJ2-7 - TRBV4-2 few TGTGCCAGCAGCCAAGAGTTCCAGGGCTTCCCCGGCTACGAGCAGTACTTC CASSQEFQGFPGYEQYF
TRBJ2-1 - TRBV11-2 few TGTGCCAGCAGCTTAGATTTTGAAAGCGGCCCCTACAATGAGCAGTTCTTC CASSLDFESGPYNEQFF
TRBJ2-3 - TRBV6-6 - TGTGCCAGCAGTTACTTATACCCCACAGATACGCAGTATTTT CASSYLYPTDTQYF
TRBJ1-2 TRBD1 TRBV5-1 - TGCGCCAGCAGTAGGGACAGTGTGAACTATGGCTACACCTTC CASSRDSVNYGYTF
TRBJ2-1 TRBD2 TRBV7-9 few TGTGCCAGCAGCAAAAGCGGGGGCTACAATGAGCAGTTCTTC CASSKSGGYNEQFF
TRBJ2-2 TRBD1 TRBV7-9 few TGTGCCAGCAGCTATGGACAGGGATTTTTCACCGGGGAGCTGTTTTTT CASSYGQGFFTGELFF
TRBJ2-7 - TRBV27 many TGTGCCAGCAGTTTAAACCCCGCGGGGATCGTCTACGAGCAGTACTTC CASSLNPAGIVYEQYF
TRBJ1-5 - TRBV7-9 - TGTGCCAGCAGCCCTCGAGGGCATGGCAATCAGCCCCAGCATTTT CASSPRGHGNQPQHF
TRBJ2-1 - TRBV6-2/TRBV6-3 - TGTGCCACCCGCGACTTGGGCGCTGAGCAGTTCTTC CATRDLGAEQFF
TRBJ2-1 TRBD2 TRBV2 few TGTGCCAGCAGTGGGACTAGCCGCAGCTCCTACAATGAGCAGTTCTTC CASSGTSRSSYNEQFF
TRBJ1-3 TRBD1 TRBV7-8 few TGTGCCAGCAGCCCGTTTGGACAGGGGATCTCTGGAAACACCATATATTTT CASSPFGQGISGNTIYF
TRBJ2-3 TRBD2 TRBV20-1 few TGCAGTGCTAGCATAGCGGGAGGGGCAGATACGCAGTATTTT CSASIAGGADTQYF
TRBJ2-2 - TRBV5-8 many TGTGCCAGCAGCTTGGGGTTTACCGGGGAGCTGTTTTTT CASSLGFTGELFF
TRBJ1-1 TRBD1 TRBV5-6 few TGTGCCAGCAGCTTCGTACAGGGGGCTGACACTGAAGCTTTCTTT CASSFVQGADTEAFF
TRBJ1-2 TRBD1 TRBV6-1 - TGTGCCAGCAGTCTAATCAGGGGGCACGGCTACACCTTC CASSLIRGHGYTF
TRBJ2-3 TRBD2 TRBV12-5 few TGTGCTAGTGGGGCGGATAAAGCGGGACTAGCGGGAGTGACGCAGTATTTT CASGADKAGLAGVTQYF